The clone carrying this T cell receptor (beta chain) has just one count. The antigen remains undetermined. This sample is drawn from a study of cytomegalovirus exposure and HLA in healthy donors. Findings of the study overall: Previous analysis showed most TCR beta V segments were productive about 90% or about 30% of the time. Specificity of three CMV-associated chains for CMV antigens was verified in vitro. Later analysis showed TCR association rates varying by HLA locus, highest for DRB1 and lowest for HLA-C. Sequencing likely produced, as an artifact, a cluster of highly shared sequence variants.

CDR3 size: 17 residues. In germline, CDR1 is MGHRA, CDR2 YSYEKL. Losses at the gene ends were 0 bases for V and 3 bases for J; bases not matched to a gene: 11. 60 Vbeta and 13 Jbeta primers were used in PCR. The method was immunoSEQ multiplex PCR; TCRdb's version includes in-frame clones alone and lacks a portion of them. The table lists 85,000 to 100,000 clones, 75% to 90% of them singletons. The chain couples TRBV4-1 to TRBJ2-7; TRBD1 aligns across 7 bases. The TCR was taken from a man aged 18 to 30 in good health and CMV-seronegative. Sequences were obtained from PBMCs. The CDR3 protein is CASSQDLGQSYNYEQYF. CDR3 DNA: TGCGCCAGCAGCCAAGACCTGGGACAGAGTTACAACTACGAGCAGTACTTC.